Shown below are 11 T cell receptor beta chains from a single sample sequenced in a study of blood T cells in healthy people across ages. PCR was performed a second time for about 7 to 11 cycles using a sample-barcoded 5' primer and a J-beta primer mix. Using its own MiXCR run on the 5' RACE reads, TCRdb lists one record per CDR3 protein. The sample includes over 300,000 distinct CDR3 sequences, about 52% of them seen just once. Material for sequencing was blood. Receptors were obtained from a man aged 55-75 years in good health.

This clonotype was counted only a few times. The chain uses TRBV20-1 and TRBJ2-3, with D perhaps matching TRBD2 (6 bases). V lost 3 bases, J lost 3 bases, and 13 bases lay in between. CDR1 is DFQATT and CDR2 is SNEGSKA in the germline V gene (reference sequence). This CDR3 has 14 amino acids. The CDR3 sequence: CSASPGEITDTQYF. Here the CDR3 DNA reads TGCAGTGCTAGTCCGGGAGAAATTACAGATACGCAGTATTTT.

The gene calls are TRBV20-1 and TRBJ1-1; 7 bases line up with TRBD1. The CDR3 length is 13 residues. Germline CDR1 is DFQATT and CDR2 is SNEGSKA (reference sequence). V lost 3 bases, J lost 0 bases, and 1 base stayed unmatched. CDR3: CSARDRLNTEAFF. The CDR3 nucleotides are TGCAGTGCTAGGGACAGGTTGAACACTGAAGCTTTCTTT.

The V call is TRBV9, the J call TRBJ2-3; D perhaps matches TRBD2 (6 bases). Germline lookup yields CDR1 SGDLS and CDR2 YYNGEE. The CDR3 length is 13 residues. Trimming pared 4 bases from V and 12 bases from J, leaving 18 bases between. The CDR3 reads CASSLRAGRPQYF. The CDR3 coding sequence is TGTGCCAGCAGCTTAAGGGCGGGGCGCCCTCAGTATTTT.

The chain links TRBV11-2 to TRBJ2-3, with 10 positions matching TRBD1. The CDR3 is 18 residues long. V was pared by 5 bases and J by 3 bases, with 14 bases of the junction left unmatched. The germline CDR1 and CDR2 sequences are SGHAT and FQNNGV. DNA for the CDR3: TGTGCCAGCAGCCGCCGCCTGACAGGGGGCATGGAGACAGATACGCAGTATTTT. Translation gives CASSRRLTGGMETDTQYF.

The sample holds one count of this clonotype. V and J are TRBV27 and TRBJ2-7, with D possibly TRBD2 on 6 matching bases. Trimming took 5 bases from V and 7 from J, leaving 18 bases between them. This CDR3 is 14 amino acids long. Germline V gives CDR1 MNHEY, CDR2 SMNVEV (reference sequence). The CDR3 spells CASSPPGREGEQYF. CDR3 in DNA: TGTGCCAGCAGTCCGCCGGGGCGGGAAGGGGAGCAGTACTTC.

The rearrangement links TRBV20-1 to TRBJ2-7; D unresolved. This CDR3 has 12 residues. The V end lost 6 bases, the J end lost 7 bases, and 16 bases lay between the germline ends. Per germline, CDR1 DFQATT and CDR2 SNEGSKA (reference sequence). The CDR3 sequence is CSAAPGPREQYF. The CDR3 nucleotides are TGCAGTGCCGCCCCGGGCCCCAGGGAGCAGTACTTC.

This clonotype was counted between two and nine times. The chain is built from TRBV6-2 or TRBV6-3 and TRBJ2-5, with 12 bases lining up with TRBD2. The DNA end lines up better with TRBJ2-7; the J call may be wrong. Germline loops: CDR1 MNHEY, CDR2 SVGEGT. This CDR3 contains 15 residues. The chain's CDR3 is CASRTPGLAGYEQYF. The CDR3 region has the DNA TGTGCCAGCAGAACGCCGGGACTAGCGGGTTACGAGCAGTACTTC.

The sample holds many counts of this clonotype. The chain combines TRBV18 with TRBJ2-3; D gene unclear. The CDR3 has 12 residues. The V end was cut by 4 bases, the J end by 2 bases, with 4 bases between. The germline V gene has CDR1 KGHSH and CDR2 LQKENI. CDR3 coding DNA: TGTGCCAGCTCACGGGACACAGATACGCAGTATTTT. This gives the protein CASSRDTDTQYF.

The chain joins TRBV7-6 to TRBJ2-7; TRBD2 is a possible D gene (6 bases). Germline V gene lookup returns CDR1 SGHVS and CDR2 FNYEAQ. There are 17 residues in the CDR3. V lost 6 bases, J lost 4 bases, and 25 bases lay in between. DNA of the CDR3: TGTGCCAGCAGGTTACCTATCCGGGACTCAGGGAGTTACGAGCAGTACTTC. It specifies CASRLPIRDSGSYEQYF.

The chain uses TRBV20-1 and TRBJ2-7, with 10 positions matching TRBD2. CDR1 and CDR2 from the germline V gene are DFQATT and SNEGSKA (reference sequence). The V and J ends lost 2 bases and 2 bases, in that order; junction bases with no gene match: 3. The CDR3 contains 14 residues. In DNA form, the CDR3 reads TGCAGTGCTAGACCGGGACTAGCGCCCTACGAGCAGTACTTC. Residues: CSARPGLAPYEQYF.

The CDR3 region is CSARPRTGTNYGYTF. The CDR3 DNA is TGCAGTGCTAGACCGAGGACAGGAACTAACTATGGCTACACCTTC. The gene calls are TRBV20-1 and TRBJ1-2; 7 positions agree with TRBD1. Germline assignment: CDR1 DFQATT and CDR2 SNEGSKA (reference sequence). Trimming at V came to 2 bases and at J to 0 bases, leaving 6 bases not matched to a gene. The CDR3 runs 15 residues.